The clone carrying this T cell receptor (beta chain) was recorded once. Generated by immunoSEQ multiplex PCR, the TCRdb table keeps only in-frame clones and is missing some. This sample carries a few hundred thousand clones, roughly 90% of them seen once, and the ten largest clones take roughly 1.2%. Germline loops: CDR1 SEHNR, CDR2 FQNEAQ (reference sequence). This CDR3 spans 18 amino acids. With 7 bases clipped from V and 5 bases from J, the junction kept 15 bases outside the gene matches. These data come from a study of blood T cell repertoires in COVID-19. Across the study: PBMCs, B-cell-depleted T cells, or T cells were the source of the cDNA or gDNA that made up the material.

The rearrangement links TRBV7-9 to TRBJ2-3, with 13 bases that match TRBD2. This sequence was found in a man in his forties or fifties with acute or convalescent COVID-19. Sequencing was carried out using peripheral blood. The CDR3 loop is CASTLGTSGDGWGDTQYF. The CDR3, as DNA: TGTGCCAGCACACTTGGGACTAGCGGGGACGGCTGGGGAGATACGCAGTATTTT.